These 30 T cell receptor beta chains came from one sample sequenced in a study of shared clonotypes between healthy human individuals. Repertoires were generated with immunoSEQ multiplex PCR, while TCRdb's copy carries only in-frame clones and drops some. The sample holds 2 million to 3 million clones, more than 85% seen once. Sequences were obtained from naive CD4+ T cells from PBMCs. Subset: CD45RA+ positively selected. These receptors all come from a man aged 18-30 years in good health. Some clones in this sample may be carry-over from other donors' samples.

As for this clone: The same CDR3 arises from other DNA sequences in this sample as well. This rearrangement joins TRBV6-5 to TRBJ2-3; D unclear. There are 13 residues in the CDR3. CDR1 and CDR2 (germline): MNHEY, SVGAGI. Trimming removed 0 bases at V and 6 bases at J, with 7 bases between. The CDR3 reads CASSYSRLDTQYF. CDR3 sequence (DNA): TGTGCCAGCAGTTACTCGAGGCTCGATACGCAGTATTTT.

This clone has only one observation. The V gene is TRBV9, the J gene TRBJ2-1; the match to TRBD2 covers 8 bases. The J segment lost 4 bases and the V segment lost 4 bases, leaving 10 bases of the junction unmatched. CDR1 SGDLS and CDR2 YYNGEE come from the germline V gene. This CDR3 contains 16 residues. DNA of the CDR3: TGTGCCAGCAGCCAGACGCATAGCGGGATTTACAATGAGCAGTTCTTC. Amino acids: CASSQTHSGIYNEQFF.

As DNA, the CDR3 is TGTGCCATCAGGACAACAACAGGGGGCACTGAAGCTTTCTTT. It is translated as CAIRTTTGGTEAFF. This sequence joins TRBV10-3 and TRBJ1-1; TRBD1 matches 8 bases. V gave up 6 bases and J gave up 4 bases; unmatched junction bases: 7. CDR1 ENHRY and CDR2 SYGVKD come from the germline V gene. This CDR3 spans 14 amino acids.

This sequence joins TRBV6-5 and TRBJ2-7; D unresolved. V was pared by 0 bases and J by 10 bases, with 7 bases between. This CDR3 has 11 residues. Germline lookup yields CDR1 MNHEY and CDR2 SVGAGI. CDR3 nucleotide sequence: TGTGCCAGCAGTTACTCCACCCCCCAGTACTTC. Its protein product is CASSYSTPQYF.

The gene calls are TRBV7-6 and TRBJ1-1; D is unclear. The germline CDR1 and CDR2 sequences are SGHVS and FNYEAQ. Trimming removed 5 bases from V and 0 bases from J, with 16 bases in between. This CDR3 is 16 amino acids long. This chain's CDR3 is CASSLTRGGLNTEAFF. CDR3 DNA sequence: TGTGCCAGCAGCCTAACCCGAGGAGGGTTGAACACTGAAGCTTTCTTT.

The rearrangement uses TRBV6-1 and TRBJ2-7, with a tentative D call TRBD1 (6 bases). Germline loops: CDR1 MNHNS, CDR2 SASEGT. The length of the CDR3 is 15 residues. Trimming removed 6 bases at V and 5 bases at J, with 20 bases between. CDR3 nucleotides: TGTGCCAGCAGCAACTCAGGGGCTGGGGGCAACGAGCAGTACTTC. Protein product: CASSNSGAGGNEQYF.

CDR3 DNA sequence: TGTGCCAGCAGTCTCTATAATAGGGGCCCAGATACGCAGTATTTT. Encoded protein: CASSLYNRGPDTQYF. V usage is TRBV6-5 and J usage is TRBJ2-3; D perhaps matches TRBD1 (5 bases). Trimming left V 5 bases short and J 4 bases short, with 16 bases between. The germline V gene encodes CDR1 MNHEY and CDR2 SVGAGI. This CDR3 has 15 residues.

V and J are TRBV28 and TRBJ1-1, with unresolved D. The V end lost 4 bases, the J end lost 6 bases, and 9 bases lay between the germline ends. The CDR3 consists of 12 residues. Germline V gene data show CDR1 as MDHEN and CDR2 as SYDVKM. The CDR3 reads CASSWSGAEAFF. Here the CDR3 DNA reads TGTGCCAGCAGTTGGTCAGGAGCTGAAGCTTTCTTT.

The chain couples TRBV28 to TRBJ1-1; D is undetermined. Germline CDR1 reads MDHEN; CDR2 reads SYDVKM. Trimming took off 3 bases at V and 8 bases at J, with 13 bases between the two ends. The CDR3 loop spans 13 amino acids. The CDR3 bases are TGTGCCAGCAGTTTGAAGGCGCCCCCAGAAGCTTTCTTT. Its protein is CASSLKAPPEAFF.

The chain is built from TRBV6-4 and TRBJ1-4; TRBD1 might be the D (6 bases). The germline gives CDR1 MRHNA, CDR2 SNTAGT. The germline V and J ends were trimmed by 10 bases and 8 bases, with 17 bases remaining between them. The CDR3 is 13 residues long. In nucleotides, the CDR3 is TGTGCCATCAGGGCAGGGGCGGGGGAAAAACTGTTTTTT. Its protein is CAIRAGAGEKLFF.

The genes are TRBV5-1 and TRBJ2-2; maybe TRBD1 (5 bases). The CDR3 has 17 amino acids. Germline values: CDR1 SGHRS, CDR2 YFSETQ. V lost 1 base to trimming and J lost 0 bases, with 13 bases between them. CDR3: CASSLQGAGSNTGELFF. The DNA of the CDR3 is TGCGCCAGCAGCTTGCAAGGGGCAGGGTCGAACACCGGGGAGCTGTTTTTT.

V and J are TRBV28 and TRBJ1-1, with TRBD1 matching over 8 bases. Germline CDR1 reads MDHEN; CDR2 reads SYDVKM. After removal of 3 bases from V and 5 bases from J, the junction contained 5 bases not matched to a gene. The CDR3 runs to 14 residues. The chain's CDR3 is CASSFRGLLTEAFF. Here the CDR3 DNA reads TGTGCCAGCAGTTTCAGGGGGCTTTTGACTGAAGCTTTCTTT.

The J gene is TRBJ1-2, the V gene TRBV29-1; D perhaps matches TRBD1 (5 bases). Between the trimmed V and J ends, which lost 4 bases and 5 bases, there was a span of 11 bases. The germline V gene has CDR1 SQVTM and CDR2 ANQGSEA. The CDR3 is 12 residues long. The CDR3 DNA reads as TGCAGCGTTGTCTTGGGGGAGTATGGCTACACCTTC. Its protein is CSVVLGEYGYTF.

V is TRBV5-4 and J is TRBJ2-5; 12 nucleotides agree with TRBD2. Unmatched junction bases numbered 4, after V lost 3 bases and J lost 4 bases. From germline, CDR1 is SGHNT and CDR2 YYREEE (reference sequence). CDR3 size: 15 residues. CDR3 amino acids: CASSSGLAGRETQYF. In nucleotides, the CDR3 is TGTGCCAGCAGCTCCGGACTAGCGGGACGAGAGACCCAGTACTTC.

The V and J genes are TRBV7-9 and TRBJ2-3, with 9 bases matching TRBD1. Trimming cost V 8 bases and J 5 bases; bases outside gene matches: 8. Germline CDR1 reads SEHNR; CDR2 reads FQNEAQ (reference sequence). The CDR3 has 14 residues. The CDR3 DNA is TGTGCCAGCCTCCTGGGACAGGGTTTAGATACGCAGTATTTT. It encodes CASLLGQGLDTQYF.

This chain uses TRBV6-1 with TRBJ1-1; 10 nucleotides line up with TRBD1. This CDR3 spans 16 amino acids. J gave up 4 bases and V 3 bases, and 8 bases lay outside the gene matches. From germline, CDR1 is MNHNS and CDR2 SASEGT. CDR3 nucleotides: TGTGCCAGCAGTGAGAGACAGGGGGCTATGGGCACTGAAGCTTTCTTT. Translated, it gives CASSERQGAMGTEAFF.

This clone came up a few times. V is TRBV5-1 and J is TRBJ1-1; no clear D gene. There are 14 residues in the CDR3. V gave up 4 bases and J gave up 3 bases, with 13 bases separating them. CDR1 is SGHRS, CDR2 YFSETQ, per germline. The CDR3 nucleotides read TGCGCCAGCAGCGCCCGAACTTGGGACACTGAAGCTTTCTTT. It is translated as CASSARTWDTEAFF.

The genes are TRBV15 and TRBJ2-3; D remains unclear. CDR1 is LNHNV, CDR2 YYDKDF, per germline (reference sequence). The length of the CDR3 is 16 residues. Trimming removed 1 base from V and 4 bases from J, with 15 bases in between. The CDR3 DNA follows: TGTGCCACCAGCAGAGGTCTCCACCTGGCCGCAGATACGCAGTATTTT. Protein sequence: CATSRGLHLAADTQYF.

This clone came up a few times. This CDR3 is also generated by other DNA sequences in the sample. The rearrangement uses TRBV2 and TRBJ1-1, with unresolved D. Germline loops: CDR1 SNHLY, CDR2 FYNNEI. The CDR3 has 13 amino acids. Trimming removed 4 bases at V and 0 bases at J, with 6 bases between. CDR3 sequence reads: CASSVGMNTEAFF. The CDR3 coding sequence is TGTGCCAGCAGTGTCGGGATGAACACTGAAGCTTTCTTT.

The chain joins TRBV29-1 to TRBJ2-7, with a weak D call TRBD1 (6 bases). There are 13 residues in the CDR3. The V end was cut by 3 bases, the J end by 5 bases, with 14 bases between. CDR1 SQVTM and CDR2 ANQGSEA come from the germline V gene. The CDR3 nucleotides are TGCAGCGTTGACCGTCCAGGGGAGAACGAGCAGTACTTC. As protein: CSVDRPGENEQYF.

The J gene is TRBJ2-3, the V gene TRBV10-3, with D tentatively TRBD2 (5 bases). The CDR3 has 14 amino acids. CDR1 ENHRY and CDR2 SYGVKD come from the germline V gene. V gave up 3 bases and J gave up 4 bases, with 11 bases separating them. The CDR3 here is CAISDSSHPDTQYF. The CDR3, as DNA: TGTGCCATCAGTGATTCTAGCCACCCAGATACGCAGTATTTT.

This chain connects TRBV18 to TRBJ1-1, with a possible D match to TRBD1 (6 bases). This CDR3 has 15 amino acids. Germline CDR1 KGHSH, CDR2 LQKENI. V was shortened by 3 bases and J by 1 base, with 12 bases between the two germline ends. CDR3 region: CASSPQQGQNTEAFF. The CDR3, as DNA: TGTGCCAGCTCACCCCAACAGGGCCAGAACACTGAAGCTTTCTTT. The full variable domain, rest sourced from reference TRBV18 and TRBJ1-1, is NAGVMQNPRHLVRRRGQEARLRCSPMKGHSHVYWYRQLPEEGLKFMVYLQKENIIDESGMPKERFSAEFPKEGPSILRIQQVVRGDSAAYFCASSPQQGQNTEAFFGQGTRLTVV.

The chain has TRBV11-2 and TRBJ2-3, with 7 bases aligning to TRBD2. This CDR3 has 15 amino acids. J lost 2 bases, V lost 3 bases, and 5 bases had no gene match. Germline loops: CDR1 SGHAT, CDR2 FQNNGV. DNA of the CDR3: TGTGCCAGCAGCTTTAGCGGGTCACACACAGATACGCAGTATTTT. As protein: CASSFSGSHTDTQYF.

The chain recombines TRBV6-6 with TRBJ1-4; TRBD1 aligns across 9 bases. Per the germline V gene, CDR1 is MNHNY and CDR2 is SVGAGI (reference sequence). The ends lost 7 bases at V and 7 bases at J; junction bases unmatched: 4. The CDR3 extends over 13 amino acids. The CDR3 loop is CASTGQGSEKLFF. The CDR3 DNA reads as TGTGCCAGCACCGGACAGGGGAGTGAAAAACTGTTTTTT.

The CDR3 DNA reads as TGTGCCAGTAGCGGGACAACTAATGAAAAACTGTTTTTT. It is translated as CASSGTTNEKLFF. The V call is TRBV19, the J call TRBJ1-4; D gene unclear. CDR1 LNHDA and CDR2 SQIVND come from the germline V gene (reference sequence). V lost 6 bases, J lost 0 bases, and 5 bases lay in between. This CDR3 has 13 residues.

The rearrangement joins TRBV5-1 to TRBJ2-7; TRBD2 aligns across 10 bases. This CDR3 comprises 15 residues. Per the germline V gene, CDR1 is SGHRS and CDR2 is YFSETQ. Losses at the gene ends were 0 bases for V and 5 bases for J; bases not matched to a gene: 5. CDR3 sequence: CASSLVLAGINEQYF. In DNA, the CDR3 is TGCGCCAGCAGCTTGGTACTAGCGGGAATCAACGAGCAGTACTTC.

V and J are TRBV4-2 and TRBJ2-3, with D perhaps given as TRBD1 or TRBD2 (5 bases each). The CDR3 totals 14 residues. The V and J ends lost 1 base and 5 bases respectively, with 10 bases between them. CDR1 is LGHNA, CDR2 YNFKEQ, per germline. The CDR3 nucleotides are TGTGCCAGCAGCCAAGTGGGGGAAGTAGATACGCAGTATTTT. Translating gives CASSQVGEVDTQYF.

CDR3 sequence (DNA): TGTGCCAGCAATCCGGGACGGCACTCTGGAAACACCATATATTTT. This translates into CASNPGRHSGNTIYF. This sequence joins TRBV6-6 and TRBJ1-3, with D possibly TRBD1 on 5 matching bases. The CDR3 runs 15 residues. V shed 7 bases and J shed 0 bases, with 13 bases lying between them. CDR1 is MNHNY, CDR2 SVGAGI, per germline (reference sequence).

This clone has a single count. The chain is built from TRBV10-3 and TRBJ2-7; D uncertain. Germline V gene lookup returns CDR1 ENHRY and CDR2 SYGVKD. Trimming cost V 8 bases and J 1 base, with 15 bases left between them. The CDR3 extends over 14 amino acids. The CDR3 bases are TGTGCCATCGGACCCCGGACCGGTTCCTACGAGCAGTACTTC. It encodes CAIGPRTGSYEQYF.

The chain employs TRBV30 and TRBJ1-1; D perhaps matches TRBD1 (6 bases). V lost 0 bases, J lost 1 base, and 21 bases lay in between. CDR1 is GTSNPN, CDR2 SVGIG, per germline (reference sequence). The CDR3 runs to 18 residues. CDR3 coding DNA: TGTGCCTGGAGTGTCTTGCGGGCAGGGGCCCCAAAGAACACTGAAGCTTTCTTT. Translating gives CAWSVLRAGAPKNTEAFF.